Listed below are T cell receptor beta chains from one sample, sequenced in a study of blood T cell repertoires in COVID-19. Produced via immunoSEQ multiplex PCR; TCRdb's table is partial and in-frame only. The sample records approximately 140,000 clones, about 86% being singletons. The source material was PBMCs or T cells enriched from blood (not recorded which). These receptors all stem from a woman in her forties or fifties who had recovered from COVID-19. Both conserved end residues are trimmed from each CDR3. The D gene is left open where the match is weak. Clone size is not always given. Where it is, it says once, few, many or a class for expanded clones.

V gene	J gene	D gene	clone size	CDR3 protein
TRBV18	TRBJ1-3	.	.	ASSLYREHTIY
TRBV4-1	TRBJ2-2	.	once	ASSPLDLVAPGELF
TRBV4-1	TRBJ2-1	.	once	ASSAGYNEQF
TRBV29-1	TRBJ2-7	TRBD1	.	SASAGTGGHEQY
TRBV3-1/TRBV3-2	TRBJ2-2	.	.	ASSQDPSSTGELF
TRBV5-5	TRBJ2-1	TRBD1	.	ASSLLRDRRNNEQF
TRBV11-3	TRBJ2-3	TRBD2	.	ASLAGEIFTDTQY
TRBV5-8	TRBJ2-3	TRBD2	.	ASSLSSGVTDTQY
TRBV5-6	TRBJ2-1	TRBD1	.	ASSTRTGRGSYNEQF
TRBV6-1	TRBJ1-2	TRBD1	.	ASSELGQGVGYGYT
TRBV5-6	TRBJ2-7	.	.	ASSFPGRSYEQY
TRBV14	TRBJ2-7	.	few	ASSQSRTFYEQY
TRBV7-2	TRBJ1-3	.	.	ASSLLGNTIY
TRBV3-1/TRBV3-2	TRBJ1-2	.	.	ASSQDDRPTYGYT
TRBV2	TRBJ1-1	.	.	ASSVRRNTEAF
TRBV5-1	TRBJ2-1	TRBD2	.	ASSLEGTSNYEQF
TRBV7-9	TRBJ1-3	.	.	ASSLTSVRNTIY
TRBV6-2/TRBV6-3	TRBJ1-5	.	few	ASRPQGSSNQPQH
TRBV5-1	TRBJ2-7	.	once	ASSSATVNAEQY
TRBV6-6	TRBJ2-7	TRBD1	.	ASSKGARTYEQY
TRBV5-1	TRBJ2-7	.	.	ASSLGVFYEQY
TRBV27	TRBJ1-2	.	.	ASSLRDNYGYT
TRBV7-2	TRBJ2-7	TRBD1	.	ASSPGTGPYEQY
TRBV27	TRBJ2-7	.	.	ASRSRETPGGQY
TRBV6-5	TRBJ2-2	.	.	ASSYYDRAGELF
TRBV6-1	TRBJ2-6	.	.	ASSGPRASGGANVLT
TRBV11-2	TRBJ2-1	.	.	ASSLAGEYNEQF
TRBV7-6	TRBJ2-7	TRBD1	.	ASSLRQGNSYEQY
TRBV27	TRBJ2-1	.	.	ASSLTQGTYNEQF